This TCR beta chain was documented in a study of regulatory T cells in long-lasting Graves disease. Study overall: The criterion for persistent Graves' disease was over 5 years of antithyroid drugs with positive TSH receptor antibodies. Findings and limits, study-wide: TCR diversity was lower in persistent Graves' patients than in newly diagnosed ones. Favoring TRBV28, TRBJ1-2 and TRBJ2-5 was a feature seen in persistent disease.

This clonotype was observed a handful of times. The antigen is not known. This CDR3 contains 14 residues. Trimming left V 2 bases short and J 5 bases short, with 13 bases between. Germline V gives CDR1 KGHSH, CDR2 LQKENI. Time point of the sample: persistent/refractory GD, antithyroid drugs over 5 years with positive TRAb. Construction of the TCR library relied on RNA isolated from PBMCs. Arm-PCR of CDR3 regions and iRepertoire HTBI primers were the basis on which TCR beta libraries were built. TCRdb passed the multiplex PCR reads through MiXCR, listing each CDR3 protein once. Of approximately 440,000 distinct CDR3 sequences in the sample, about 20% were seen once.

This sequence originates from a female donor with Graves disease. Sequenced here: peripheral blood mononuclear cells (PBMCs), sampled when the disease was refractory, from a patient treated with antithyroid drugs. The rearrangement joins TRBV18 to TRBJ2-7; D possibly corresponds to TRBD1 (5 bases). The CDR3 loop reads CASSPVGRAHEQYF. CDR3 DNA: TGTGCCAGCTCACCAGTGGGCAGGGCCCACGAGCAGTACTTC.